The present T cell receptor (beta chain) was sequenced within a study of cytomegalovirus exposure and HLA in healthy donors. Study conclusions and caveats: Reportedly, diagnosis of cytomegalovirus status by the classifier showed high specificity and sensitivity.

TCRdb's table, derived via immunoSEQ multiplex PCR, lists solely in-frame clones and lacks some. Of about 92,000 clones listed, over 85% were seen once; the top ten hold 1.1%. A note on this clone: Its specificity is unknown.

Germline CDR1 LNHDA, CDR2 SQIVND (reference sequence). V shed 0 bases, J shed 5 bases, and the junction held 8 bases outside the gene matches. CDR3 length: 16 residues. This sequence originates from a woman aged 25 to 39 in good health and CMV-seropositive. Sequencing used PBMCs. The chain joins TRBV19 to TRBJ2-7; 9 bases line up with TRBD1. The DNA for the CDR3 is TGTGCCAGTAGTATAGATACGGGACAGGGTGTCCACGAGCAGTACTTC. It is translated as CASSIDTGQGVHEQYF.